A selection of T cell receptor beta chains follows, all from one sample in a study of cytomegalovirus exposure and HLA in healthy donors. Assay used: immunoSEQ multiplex PCR; TCRdb lists only in-frame clones, some missing. The sample lists about 94,000 clones, over 65% occurring once. The material sequenced was PBMCs. The receptor set was obtained from a woman in her fifties or sixties in good health and CMV-seronegative. Each CDR3 is given with its conserved first and last residue. A D gene is named only where the DNA matches it firmly. Not every row has a clone size; where given, it reads once, few, many or a size class.

clone_size	v_call	j_call	d_call	cdr3_nt	cdr3_aa
-	TRBV7-9	TRBJ1-5	-	TGTGCCAGCAGCTCCCGAGGCGATCAGCCCCAGCATTTT	CASSSRGDQPQHF
few	TRBV10-2	TRBJ1-1	TRBD1	TGCGCCAGCAGTGGGACAGGGGGCGCGGTCGGAGCTTTCTTT	CASSGTGGAVGAFF
-	TRBV15	TRBJ2-1	TRBD2	TGTGCCACCAGCGAAAGCGGGACCGCCTACAATGAGCAGTTCTTC	CATSESGTAYNEQFF
-	TRBV19	TRBJ1-5	-	TGTGCCAGTAGTATAGAGGCCGAACGGCCCCAGCATTTT	CASSIEAERPQHF
-	TRBV6-1	TRBJ2-5	TRBD2	TGTGCCAGCAGTGAACTCGCTAGCGGGGGCCCCGCGGGAGAGACCCAGTACTTC	CASSELASGGPAGETQYF
-	TRBV20-1	TRBJ2-5	-	TGCAGTGCTAGTCTAGGAGAGACCCAGTACTTC	CSASLGETQYF
-	TRBV6-1	TRBJ2-7	-	TGTGCCAGCAGTCGCATTCTGGGGGCGCCGTGGGAGCAGTACTTC	CASSRILGAPWEQYF
-	TRBV28	TRBJ1-2	-	TGTGCCAGCAGGGACGGGGTTAACTATGGCTACACCTTC	CASRDGVNYGYTF
-	TRBV4-3	TRBJ1-2	TRBD1	TGCGCCAGCAGCCAATCCCCGACAGGGGGGACGGGCTACACCTTC	CASSQSPTGGTGYTF
-	TRBV4-3	TRBJ2-5	TRBD1	TGCGCCAGCAGCCCCCGGACAGGGTCAGAGACCCAGTACTTC	CASSPRTGSETQYF
-	TRBV11-2	TRBJ1-1	-	TGTGCCAGCAGCTTTGAAAGGCGGGAAGCTTTCTTT	CASSFERREAFF
-	TRBV25-1	TRBJ2-7	TRBD1	TGTGCCAGCAGTCCCGGACAGGGGGGCTCCTACGAGCAGTACTTC	CASSPGQGGSYEQYF
-	TRBV28	TRBJ1-2	-	TGTGCCAGCAGTTTACTGCCCCCAACTAGAGGCTACACCTTC	CASSLLPPTRGYTF
-	TRBV7-2	TRBJ2-1	-	TGTGCCAGCAGCGCGGCAGGGGTGAACAATGAGCAGTTCTTC	CASSAAGVNNEQFF
-	TRBV28	TRBJ1-2	-	TGTGCCAGCAGTTTCCTGGCCTCCTATGGCTACACCTTC	CASSFLASYGYTF
-	TRBV10-3	TRBJ1-1	-	TGTGCCATCAGTCCGACAGTTCAGAACACTGAAGCTTTCTTT	CAISPTVQNTEAFF
-	TRBV6-9	TRBJ1-1	-	TGTGCCAGCAGTTTCCCAGAAATGAACACTGAAGCTTTCTTT	CASSFPEMNTEAFF
-	TRBV6-1	TRBJ1-3	-	TGTGCCAGCAGTGAAGGGGTAGGGAGCTCTGGAAACACCATATATTTT	CASSEGVGSSGNTIYF
-	TRBV27	TRBJ1-2	TRBD1	TGTGCCAGCAGCTCAGGGACAGACTATGGCTACACCTTC	CASSSGTDYGYTF
-	TRBV5-8	TRBJ2-7	TRBD2	TGTGCCAGCAGCACCGGACTAGTTCGTCCATGGTACGAGCAGTACTTC	CASSTGLVRPWYEQYF
few	TRBV4-3	TRBJ1-2	-	TGCGCCAGCAGCCAAGATATGTGGGCCGTGGTTCGGGGCTACACCTTC	CASSQDMWAVVRGYTF
-	TRBV5-6	TRBJ2-3	TRBD2	TGTGCCAGCAGCTTGCTAGCGGGAGGGCCCACAGATACGCAGTATTTT	CASSLLAGGPTDTQYF
-	TRBV7-9	TRBJ2-7	TRBD2	TGTGCCAGCAGCTCTAGCGGGAGCTACTACGAGCAGTACTTC	CASSSSGSYYEQYF
-	TRBV5-1	TRBJ1-1	TRBD1	TGCGCCAGCAGCGCGGACAGGGGGGGGTGGGGGACCACTGAAGCTTTCTTT	CASSADRGGWGTTEAFF